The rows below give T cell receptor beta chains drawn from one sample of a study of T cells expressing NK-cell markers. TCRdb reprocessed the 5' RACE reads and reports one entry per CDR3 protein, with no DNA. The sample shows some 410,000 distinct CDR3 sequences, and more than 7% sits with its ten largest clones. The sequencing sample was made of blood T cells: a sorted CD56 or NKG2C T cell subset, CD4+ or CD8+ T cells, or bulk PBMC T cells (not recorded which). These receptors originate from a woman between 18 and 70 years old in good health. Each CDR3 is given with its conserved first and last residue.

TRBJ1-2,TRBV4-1,CASSQGGGGGVYGYTF
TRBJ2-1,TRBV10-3,CAISEIGGDEQFF
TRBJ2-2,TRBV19,CASSALKGSGELFF
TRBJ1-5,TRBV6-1,CASSGSRGPSNQPQHF
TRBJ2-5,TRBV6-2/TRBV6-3,CASRIAGGETQYF
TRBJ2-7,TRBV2,CASSEALLDFPDEQYF
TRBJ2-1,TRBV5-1,CASSLAFQGSYNEQFF
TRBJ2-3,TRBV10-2,CASRDGTGGSDTQYF
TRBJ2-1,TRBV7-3,CASSLRLSNEQFF
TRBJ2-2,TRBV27,CASSYGGANTGELFF
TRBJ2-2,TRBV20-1,CSAPGTSGTNTGELFF